This TCR beta chain was obtained from a study of T cell changes during pregnancy in multiple sclerosis. This CDR3 has 16 residues. Germline-derived CDR1 and CDR2 are LNHDA and SQIVND (reference sequence). Trimming removed 3 bases at V and 4 bases at J, with 15 bases between. TCRdb's table, derived via immunoSEQ multiplex PCR, lists solely in-frame clones and lacks some. The profile shows 120,000 or so clones, about 94% of them singletons. This sequence joins TRBV19 and TRBJ2-2; D might be TRBD2 (5 bases). The receptor comes from a female donor with multiple sclerosis, enrolled in a pregnancy study. This sample comprised peripheral blood, obtained before pregnancy. The CDR3: CASSMVLRGSTGELFF. For the CDR3, the DNA is TGTGCCAGTAGTATGGTTCTCCGGGGATCCACCGGGGAGCTGTTTTTT.